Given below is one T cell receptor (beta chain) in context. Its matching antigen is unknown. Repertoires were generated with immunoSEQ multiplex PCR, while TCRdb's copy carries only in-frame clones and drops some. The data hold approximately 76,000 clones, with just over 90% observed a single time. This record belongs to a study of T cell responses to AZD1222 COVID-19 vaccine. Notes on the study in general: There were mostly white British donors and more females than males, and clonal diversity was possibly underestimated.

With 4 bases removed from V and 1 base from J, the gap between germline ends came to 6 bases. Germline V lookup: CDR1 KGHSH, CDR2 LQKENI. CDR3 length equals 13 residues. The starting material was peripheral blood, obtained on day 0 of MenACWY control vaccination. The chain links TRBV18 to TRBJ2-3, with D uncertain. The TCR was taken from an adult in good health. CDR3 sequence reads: CASSLGRTDTQYF. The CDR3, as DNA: TGTGCCAGCTCACTCGGACGCACAGATACGCAGTATTTT.